This T cell receptor (beta chain) appears in the sequencing data of a study of cytomegalovirus exposure and HLA in healthy donors. The CDR3 has 15 residues. Germline CDR1 is MNHEY and CDR2 is SMNVEV (reference sequence). V gave up 5 bases and J gave up 4 bases; unmatched junction bases: 5. Details on this clone: Its matching antigen is unknown.

The study sampled nominally healthy donors, though unrecorded immune exposures were likely. The PCR used 60 Vbeta and 13 Jbeta primers. Sequencing used immunoSEQ multiplex PCR; TCRdb keeps in-frame clones, though not all of them. The sample has some 110,000 clones, approximately 80% seen once. Study-wide findings and caveats: Equally common other TCR beta chains were less clonally expanded than HLA-associated ones, a later analysis found. An assumption of roughly uniform sequencing depth across donors underlay the presence/absence analyses.

Sequencing was carried out using PBMCs. The chain recombines TRBV27 with TRBJ1-5; 10 bases match TRBD1. The clonotype was recovered from a woman between 18 and 30 years old in good health and CMV-seropositive. The CDR3 here is CASSPGTGDNQPQHF. CDR3 coding DNA: TGTGCCAGCAGTCCTGGGACAGGGGATAATCAGCCCCAGCATTTT.